The present T cell receptor beta chain was sequenced within a study of shared clonotypes between healthy human individuals. Study-level points and caveats: The low donor count limited represented genetic and exposure-history diversity. Among the subsets, naive ones generally showed larger estimated richness than memory ones.

The CDR3 extends over 10 amino acids. V gave up 5 bases and J gave up 2 bases, with 1 base separating them. The germline CDR1 and CDR2 sequences are SEHNR and FQNEAQ (reference sequence). This clone was counted between two and nine times. The antigen remains unidentified. In the authors' methods: Filtering differed for immunoSEQ, which gave only junction sequences without quality scores. Here immunoSEQ multiplex PCR was the method, and the copy in TCRdb shows in-frame clones only, minus some. D and trimming were read from the DNA, whereas the V and J calls and clone size are those reported in that table. The repertoire holds 150,000 to 200,000 clones, 90% to 95% seen once, with 0.065% to 0.07% in the top ten.

V gene TRBV7-9 combines with J gene TRBJ2-7, with D unclear. Material: naive CD4+ T cells sorted from blood. The subset was: CD45RA+ positively selected. The clonotype comes from a woman in her twenties or thirties in good health. The CDR3 DNA follows: TGTGCCAGCAGCCCCTACGAGCAGTACTTC. Encoded protein: CASSPYEQYF.